The 7 T cell receptor beta chains below were found in one sample sequenced in a study of Ad26.COV2.S vaccination and SARS-CoV-2 variants. Libraries were prepared by immunoSEQ multiplex PCR; TCRdb keeps only in-frame clonotypes and omits some of them. The sample lists roughly 510,000 clones, roughly nine tenths occurring once. Treatment in this sample: around 19 received Ad26.COV2.S at low or high dose, single or two shots; 5 received placebo; per-sample allocation not given. Samples came from day 63 after the first vaccine or placebo injection. The specimen was peripheral blood, collected in a trial of Ad26.COV2.S vaccine versus placebo. These receptors were taken from a person between 18 and 65 years old who received the Ad26.COV2.S COVID-19 vaccine or a placebo.

V usage is TRBV29-1 and J usage is TRBJ1-1, with 10 bases fitting TRBD1. The CDR3 spans 13 residues. The J segment lost 7 bases and the V segment lost 6 bases, leaving 8 bases of the junction unmatched. Germline CDR1 is SQVTM and CDR2 is ANQGSEA. As DNA, the CDR3 is TGCAGCGTCGCGACAGGGGGCTGGAGTGAAGCTTTCTTT. Its translation is CSVATGGWSEAFF.

The chain joins TRBV28 to TRBJ1-1, with 8 positions matching TRBD1. The CDR3 contains 15 residues. V lost 2 bases and J lost 6; bases outside the gene matches: 8. Germline CDR1 is MDHEN and CDR2 is SYDVKM. The CDR3 reads CASSLMGQGAAEAFF. The CDR3 nucleotides read TGTGCCAGCAGTTTAATGGGGCAGGGGGCGGCTGAAGCTTTCTTT. Drawing the rest from reference TRBV28 and TRBJ1-1, the complete variable domain is DVKVTQSSRYLVKRTGEKVFLECVQDMDHENMFWYRQDPGLGLRLIYFSYDVKMKEKGDIPEGYSVSREKKERFSLILESASTNQTSMYLCASSLMGQGAAEAFFGQGTRLTVV.

The chain links TRBV11-2 to TRBJ2-7; tentative D call: TRBD2 (5 bases). Germline CDR1 SGHAT, CDR2 FQNNGV. CDR3 size: 13 residues. V lost 2 bases and J lost 7, with 12 bases in between. As DNA, the CDR3 is TGTGCCAGCAGCTTAATGAGGGTTGGGGAGCAGTACTTC. As protein: CASSLMRVGEQYF.

V and J are TRBV28 and TRBJ1-1; tentative D call: TRBD1 (5 bases). V shed 6 bases and J shed 5 bases, with 16 bases lying between them. The CDR3 loop spans 14 amino acids. Germline-derived CDR1 and CDR2 are MDHEN and SYDVKM. The CDR3 sequence: CASRPQGVWTEAFF. CDR3 DNA: TGTGCCAGCAGACCTCAGGGTGTTTGGACTGAAGCTTTCTTT. Filled out from reference TRBV28 and TRBJ1-1, the complete variable domain reads DVKVTQSSRYLVKRTGEKVFLECVQDMDHENMFWYRQDPGLGLRLIYFSYDVKMKEKGDIPEGYSVSREKKERFSLILESASTNQTSMYLCASRPQGVWTEAFFGQGTRLTVV.

The genes are TRBV5-1 and TRBJ2-5; D unclear. CDR3 length equals 14 residues. V lost 0 bases and J 1 base, leaving 7 bases between the germline ends. Germline values: CDR1 SGHRS, CDR2 YFSETQ. The CDR3 here is CASSLVGFQETQYF. The CDR3, as DNA: TGCGCCAGCAGCTTGGTAGGGTTCCAAGAGACCCAGTACTTC. Variable domain in full (rest from reference TRBV5-1 and TRBJ2-5): KAGVTQTPRYLIKTRGQQVTLSCSPISGHRSVSWYQQTPGQGLQFLFEYFSETQRNKGNFPGRFSGRQFSNSRSEMNVSTLELGDSALYLCASSLVGFQETQYFGPGTRLLVL.

The chain has TRBV7-8 and TRBJ2-5; no clear D. The CDR3 has 13 amino acids. Germline CDR1 SGHVS, CDR2 FQNEAQ. The ends were cut back, 5 bases at V and 0 bases at J, with 7 bases in the middle. CDR3 sequence (DNA): TGTGCCAGCAGCAATGATTACCAAGAGACCCAGTACTTC. The encoded protein is CASSNDYQETQYF. The complete variable domain, with remaining parts taken from reference TRBV7-8 and TRBJ2-5, reads GAGVSQSPRYKVAKRGQDVALRCDPISGHVSLFWYQQALGQGPEFLTYFQNEAQLDKSGLPSDRFFAERPEGSVSTLKIQRTQQEDSAVYLCASSNDYQETQYFGPGTRLLVL.

This rearrangement joins TRBV21-1 to TRBJ2-7; TRBD1 reflects the table's D call only, with no check against the DNA. TRBV21-1 is marked as a pseudogene. This CDR3 has 16 amino acids. The CDR3 DNA sequence: TGTGCCAGCAGCAATATATCTGACACCAAGATCAGGGAGCAGTACTTC. Encoded protein: CASSNISDTKIREQYF.